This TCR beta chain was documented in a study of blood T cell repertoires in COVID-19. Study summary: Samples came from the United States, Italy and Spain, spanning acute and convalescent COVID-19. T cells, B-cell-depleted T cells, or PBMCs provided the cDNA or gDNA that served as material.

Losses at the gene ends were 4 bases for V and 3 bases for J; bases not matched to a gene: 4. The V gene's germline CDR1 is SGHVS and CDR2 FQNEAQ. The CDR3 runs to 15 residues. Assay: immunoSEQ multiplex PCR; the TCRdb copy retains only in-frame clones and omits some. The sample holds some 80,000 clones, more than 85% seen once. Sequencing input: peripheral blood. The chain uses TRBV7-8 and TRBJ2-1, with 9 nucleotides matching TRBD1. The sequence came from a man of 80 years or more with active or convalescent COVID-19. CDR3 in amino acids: CASSYRDRDYNEQFF. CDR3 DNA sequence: TGTGCCAGCAGCTACCGGGACAGGGACTACAATGAGCAGTTCTTC.